The subject of this entry is one T cell receptor (beta chain). There is no known antigen for this receptor. Base quality data are lacking; no much larger clone is found one base away. The sample comes from a study of T cell responses to AZD1222 COVID-19 vaccine (dated by TCRdb to the early 2020s). Regarding the complete study: A total of approximately 240 trial participants underwent TCR sequencing, of whom around 210 had received two doses of AZD1222 and roughly 26 had received two doses of the MenACWY control vaccine. Enrollment into the trials was organized by age into subgroups of 18-55, 56-69 and 70-plus years, and those subgroups contained 148, 28 and 57 TCR-sequenced participants, respectively.

The CDR3 regions of human TCRbeta chains were analyzed by immunosequencing. As for the original processing: Repertoire TCRs were checked for matches against a reference library of SARS-CoV-2-specific TCRs that had been generated using the MIRA antigen-specificity platform. Breadth meant the fraction of unique TCRs that were SARS-CoV-2-associated, whereas depth meant the fraction of total T cells that were SARS-CoV-2-associated. Using the MIRA data, every spike-specific TCR was mapped to the spike region that the TCR reacted to and assigned to either a CD4 or a CD8 class. Log10-transformed breadth and depth values were compared by one-way ANOVA with Sidak's multiple comparisons tests. The immuneACCESS repertoire file appears here via TCRdb, limited to in-frame rearrangements. These files lack a portion of the clones; in checked studies, under half of the deficit traces to unresolved V genes, and the cause of the others is not known. The V and J calls and clone size were taken over from that table, and D and trimming were inferred from the DNA. This sample has around 270,000 clones in its table, and 94% of those were observed once. The leading ten clones occupy around 0.6% of the sample.

Findings and caveats that apply to the study as a whole: The 56-69-year group was small, and its depth increase did not reach significance, likely because of low power. No day 14 peak-response samples were available, so repertoires were characterized only after the peak T cell response. After two AZD1222 doses, both the breadth and the depth of spike-specific TCRs were significantly higher than at day 0 and than in MenACWY recipients. Only a handful of AZD1222 recipients were SARS-CoV-2 seropositive at baseline, limiting conclusions about previously exposed vaccinees. Participants were mostly white British and included more females than males, and it was suggested by the authors that clonal diversity may have been underestimated. The vaccine-associated CD4 TCRs covered the entire spike protein, and the dominant responses fell in regions 160-218 and 743-854. Reportedly, close to half of the unique spike-specific TCRs recognized epitopes lying outside the regions that are mutated in the B.1.351 and B.1.1.7 variants.

The sample's time point label, in plain terms: about 28 days (+/-7) after the second vaccine dose. AZD1222 recipients whose second dose came at about 4 weeks and those whose second dose came at about 12 weeks were combined into one group, since spike-specific TCR depth and breadth did not differ between the two schedules. Samples from vaccinated people were obtained from the UK trials COV001 and COV002, which included a single-blind randomized controlled phase 2/3 trial of AZD1222 (ChAdOx1 nCoV-19) in healthy adults. Trial participant PBMC samples were collected at day 0 and day 28 after the second dose for TCRbeta chain sequencing. The sample in question was peripheral blood, obtained 28 days after the second AZD1222 dose. This TCR was recovered from an adult who received the AZD1222 COVID-19 vaccine.

The CDR3 corresponds to CASSLSPRTYNEQFF. The sequenced DNA: TGTGCCAGCAGCTTAAGTCCCAGGACCTACAATGAGCAGTTCTTC. In this chain, TRBV7-9 is recombined with TRBJ2-1, with the D gene not clear enough to name. CDR1 and CDR2 are drawn from the germline V gene (reference sequence): SEHNR, FQNEAQ. The germline ends are 10 bases apart after V is trimmed by 2 bases and J by 2 bases. The CDR3 starts with the cysteine, ends with the phenylalanine, and has 15 residues. Only the CDR3 part of the read is kept: 45 bases, read in frame from the first base.